Here is one T cell receptor beta chain with its context. Its target is not known. Each donor had approximately 10 milliliters of peripheral blood drawn. The sample comes from a study of blood T cells in healthy people across ages. CDR1 and CDR2 from the germline V gene are SGHRS and YFSETQ. The CDR3 is 14 amino acids. V lost 2 bases and J 4 bases, leaving 13 bases between the germline ends. Points from the study as a whole: Long-lived donors carried more naive CD4+ cells and greater diversity than aged donors.

The use of a sample-barcoded 5' primer and a J-beta primer mix characterized a second PCR of about 7 to 12 cycles. Each cDNA molecule carried a tag from a template-switch adaptor that contained 12 random nucleotides. TCRdb called the 5' RACE reads again in MiXCR, with one record for every CDR3 protein. This sample carries about 670,000 distinct CDR3 sequences, around 43% of them seen once, and the ten largest clones take 25% to 30%. V is TRBV5-1 and J is TRBJ2-7, with a tentative D call TRBD2 (5 bases). The TCR originated in a man older than 75 in good health. The sample consisted of blood. The CDR3 spells CASSFFGNNYEQYF. CDR3 bases: TGCGCCAGCAGCTTTTTCGGGAACAATTACGAGCAGTACTTC.